This is a list of T cell receptor beta chains from one sample in a study of regulatory T cells in long-lasting Graves disease. TCRdb re-analysed the multiplex PCR reads in MiXCR, keeping a single row per CDR3 protein. The sample lists about 530,000 distinct CDR3 sequences, around 15% occurring once. This sample also appeared in a second study, on T cells in Graves' hyperthyroidism and ophthalmopathy.

The input for sequencing was peripheral blood mononuclear cells (PBMCs), taken at new diagnosis, from a patient treated with antithyroid drugs. These receptors originate from a woman aged 35-65 years with Graves disease. The CDR3 runs from the conserved cysteine through the conserved F or W. Each record gives: CDR3 length, D gene, V gene, J gene, clone size, CDR3 DNA, CDR3 protein. The D gene is left open where the match is weak. Not every row has a clone size; where given, it reads once, few, many or a size class.

>17|NA|TRBV19|TRBJ2-2|few
TGTGCCAGTAGTATCCCAGTCAGTTTCGCGAACACCGGGGAGCTGTTTTTT
CASSIPVSFANTGELFF
>12|NA|TRBV10-1|TRBJ1-5|many
TGCGCCAGCAGTGAGTTTGGGCAGCCCCAGCATTTT
CASSEFGQPQHF
>13|NA|TRBV6-1|TRBJ1-6|NA
TGTGCCAGCAGTAGACCGGATAATTCACCCCTCCACTTT
CASSRPDNSPLHF
>16|NA|TRBV3-1|TRBJ1-4|few
TGTGCCAGCAGCCACGGGGGGGACCCAGGGAGTGAAAAACTGTTTTTT
CASSHGGDPGSEKLFF
>14|NA|TRBV12-3/TRBV12-4|TRBJ2-1|many
TGTGCCAGCAGCCAAATATCAGAGTACAATGAGCAGTTCTTC
CASSQISEYNEQFF
>15|NA|TRBV9|TRBJ2-3|NA
TGTGCCAGCAGCAACCGGGACCCCCAGGCAGATACGCAGTATTTT
CASSNRDPQADTQYF
>15|TRBD1|TRBV6-1|TRBJ1-5|many
TGTGCCAGCAGTCGACAGGGGAATAGCAATCAGCCCCAGCATTTT
CASSRQGNSNQPQHF
>12|NA|TRBV12-3/TRBV12-4|TRBJ2-7|NA
TGTGCCAGCAGTTCCGGGGCGGGGACAGAGGGGTTC
CASSSGAGTEGF
>13|NA|TRBV24-1|TRBJ2-3|many
TGTGCCACCAGTGATTCCGGGACAGATACGCAGTATTTT
CATSDSGTDTQYF
>13|TRBD1|TRBV9|TRBJ1-1|NA
TGTGCCAGCGCCCAGGGGGCCTACACTGAAGCTTTCTTT
CASAQGAYTEAFF
>14|NA|TRBV7-2|TRBJ2-7|many
TGTGCCAGCAGCTTAGCTGGGGACACCTACGAGCAGTACTTC
CASSLAGDTYEQYF
>18|NA|TRBV18|TRBJ1-6|NA
TGTGCCAGCTCACCATTGGGGGCGAGTAGCTCCTATAATTCACCCCTCCACTTT
CASSPLGASSSYNSPLHF
>13|NA|TRBV19|TRBJ2-5|NA
TGTGCCAGTAGTATCGGGGGTCCGAAGACCCAGTACTTC
CASSIGGPKTQYF
>19|TRBD2|TRBV4-1|TRBJ2-2|NA
TGCGCCAGCAGCCAAGACCCAGGACTAGCGGGGGTATATGCCGGGGAGCTGTTTTTT
CASSQDPGLAGVYAGELFF
>13|NA|TRBV28|TRBJ1-1|many
TGTGCCAGCACCCCCGGCATGAACACTGAAGCTTTCTTT
CASTPGMNTEAFF
>15|TRBD2|TRBV5-1|TRBJ2-7|few
TGCGCCAGCAGCTTATCAGCGGGGGGGCTCTACGAGCAGTACTTC
CASSLSAGGLYEQYF
>16|TRBD1|TRBV28|TRBJ2-1|many
TGTGCCAGCACATTAGGACAGGGGCTCTCCTACAATGAGCAGTTCTTC
CASTLGQGLSYNEQFF
>13|NA|TRBV29-1|TRBJ1-5|few
TGCAGCGTTCTTGAACGGCCTCATCAGCCCCAGCATTTT
CSVLERPHQPQHF
>17|TRBD1|TRBV28|TRBJ2-5|many
TGTGCCAGCAGTTCATCTACATCCGGGACAGGGAGGGAGACCCAGTACTTC
CASSSSTSGTGRETQYF
>15|NA|TRBV5-5|TRBJ1-5|NA
TGTGCCAGCAGCTTAGGACAGCTAGAGCATCAGCCCCAGCATTTT
CASSLGQLEHQPQHF
>17|TRBD2|TRBV6-1|TRBJ2-7|NA
TGTGCCAGCGGCTCCCGGACCGCCGGGACTAGCGGCTACGAGCAGTACTTC
CASGSRTAGTSGYEQYF
>14|NA|TRBV20-1|TRBJ2-1|many
TGCAGTGCTAGTCCGTTCCAGGGCCACAATGAGCAGTTCTTC
CSASPFQGHNEQFF
>14|TRBD1|TRBV5-1|TRBJ2-7|many
TGCGCCAGCAGCTCACAGACAGGGACCGACGAGCAGTACTTC
CASSSQTGTDEQYF
>22|TRBD2|TRBV7-9|TRBJ2-1|NA
TGTGCCAGCAGGTCCCCATATTATGCGGGGGGGTTGGACAAAGAATTACGCGATGAGCAGTTCTTC
CASRSPYYAGGLDKELRDEQFF
>17|NA|TRBV15|TRBJ1-5|few
TGTGCCACCAGCAGAGAGGGATGGGGGTTGGGCAATCAGCCCCAGCATTTT
CATSREGWGLGNQPQHF
>13|NA|TRBV28|TRBJ2-1|many
TGTGCCAGCAGTCCGTACCCCATGGATGAGCAGTTCTTC
CASSPYPMDEQFF
>14|NA|TRBV7-2|TRBJ1-5|NA
TGTGCCAGCAGCCCGACACGAGTATCTCAGCCCCAGCATTTT
CASSPTRVSQPQHF
>14|TRBD2|TRBV3-1|TRBJ2-2|many
TGTGCCAGCTCCGGGAGGGCGAACACCGGGGAGCTGTTTTTT
CASSGRANTGELFF
>16|NA|TRBV20-1|TRBJ2-7|NA
TGCAGTGCTAGAGAAGGGGGGCAGGTGGCGTCCCACGAGCAGTACTTC
CSAREGGQVASHEQYF
>13|TRBD1|TRBV10-1|TRBJ1-1|many
TGCGCCAGCAGTGATGCAGGGGGCACTGAAGCTTTCTTT
CASSDAGGTEAFF
>15|NA|TRBV20-1|TRBJ2-7|few
TGCAGTGCTAGGTGGGATGGCGGTAGCTCCTACGAGCAGTACTTC
CSARWDGGSSYEQYF
>14|TRBD2|TRBV4-1|TRBJ2-1|NA
TGCGCCAGCAGCCAGCCGGGACTAGGGAATGAGCAGTTCTTC
CASSQPGLGNEQFF
>16|NA|TRBV5-1|TRBJ2-3|many
TGCGCCAGCACGGCTGCGGGGGCCCTAAGCACAGATACGCAGTATTTT
CASTAAGALSTDTQYF
>15|NA|TRBV7-9|TRBJ2-7|few
TGTGCCAGCAGCTCTCCGGACTCGAGCTCCTACGAGCAGTACTTC
CASSSPDSSSYEQYF